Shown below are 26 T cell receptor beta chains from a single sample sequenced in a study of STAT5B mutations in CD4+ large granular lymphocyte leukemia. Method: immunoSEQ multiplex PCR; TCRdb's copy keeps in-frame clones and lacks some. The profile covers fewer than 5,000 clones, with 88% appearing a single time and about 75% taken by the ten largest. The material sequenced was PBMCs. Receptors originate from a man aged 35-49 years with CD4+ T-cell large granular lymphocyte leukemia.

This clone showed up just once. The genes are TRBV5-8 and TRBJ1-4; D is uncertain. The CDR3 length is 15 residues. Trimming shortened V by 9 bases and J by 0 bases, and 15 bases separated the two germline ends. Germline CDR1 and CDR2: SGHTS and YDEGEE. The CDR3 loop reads CATNPWGATNEKLFF. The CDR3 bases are TGTGCCACTAACCCGTGGGGTGCAACTAATGAAAAACTGTTTTTT.

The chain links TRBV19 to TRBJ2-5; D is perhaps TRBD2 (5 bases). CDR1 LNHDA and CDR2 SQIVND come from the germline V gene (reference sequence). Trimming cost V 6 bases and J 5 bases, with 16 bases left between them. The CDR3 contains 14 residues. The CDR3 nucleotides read TGTGCCAGTAGCTCAGAGGGAGCCCTGGAGACCCAGTACTTC. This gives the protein CASSSEGALETQYF.

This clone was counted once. For the CDR3, the DNA is TGCGCCAGCAGCCGACAGGGAGGCCCCGCCGGGGCCAACGTCCTGACTTTC. It translates to CASSRQGGPAGANVLTF. This chain links TRBV5-1 with TRBJ2-6; the D gene is possibly TRBD1 (7 bases). The CDR3 spans 17 residues. Looked up from germline, CDR1 is SGHRS and CDR2 is YFSETQ. V dropped 4 bases and J dropped 4 bases, with 18 bases sitting between them.

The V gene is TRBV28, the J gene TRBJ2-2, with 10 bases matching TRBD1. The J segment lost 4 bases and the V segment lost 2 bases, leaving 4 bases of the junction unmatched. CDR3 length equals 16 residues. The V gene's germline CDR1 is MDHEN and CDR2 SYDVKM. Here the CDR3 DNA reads TGTGCCAGCAGTTTAAGACAGGGGGCAGGCACCGGGGAGCTGTTTTTT. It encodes CASSLRQGAGTGELFF.

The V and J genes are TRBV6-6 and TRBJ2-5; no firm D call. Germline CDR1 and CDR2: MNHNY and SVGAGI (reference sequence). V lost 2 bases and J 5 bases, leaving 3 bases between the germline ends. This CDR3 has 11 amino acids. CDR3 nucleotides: TGTGCCAGCAGTTACAGGGAGACCCAGTACTTC. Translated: CASSYRETQYF.

Here the CDR3 DNA reads TGTGCCAGCAGTTATGGGACACCCTCTGGAAACACCATATATTTT. It is translated as CASSYGTPSGNTIYF. V is TRBV6-5 and J is TRBJ1-3, with a tentative D call TRBD1 (6 bases). This CDR3 is 15 amino acids long. Germline assignment: CDR1 MNHEY and CDR2 SVGAGI. Trimming cost V 3 bases and J 0 bases, with 9 bases left between them.

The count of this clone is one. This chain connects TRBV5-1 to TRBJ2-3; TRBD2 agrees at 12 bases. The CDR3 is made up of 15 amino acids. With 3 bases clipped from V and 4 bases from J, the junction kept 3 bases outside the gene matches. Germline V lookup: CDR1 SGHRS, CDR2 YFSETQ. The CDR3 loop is CASSWTSGVSDTQYF. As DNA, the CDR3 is TGCGCCAGCAGCTGGACTAGCGGGGTGTCAGATACGCAGTATTTT.

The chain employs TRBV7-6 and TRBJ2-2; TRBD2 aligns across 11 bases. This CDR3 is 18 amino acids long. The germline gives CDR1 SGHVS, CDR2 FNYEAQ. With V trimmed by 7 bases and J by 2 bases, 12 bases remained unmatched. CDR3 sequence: CASTLGVLAGGNTGELFF. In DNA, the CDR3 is TGTGCCAGCACCCTAGGGGTGCTAGCGGGAGGCAACACCGGGGAGCTGTTTTTT.

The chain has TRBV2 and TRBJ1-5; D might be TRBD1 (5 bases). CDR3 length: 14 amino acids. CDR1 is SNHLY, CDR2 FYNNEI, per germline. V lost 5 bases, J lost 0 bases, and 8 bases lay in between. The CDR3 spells CASSPDSSNQPQHF. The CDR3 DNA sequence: TGTGCCAGCAGTCCCGACAGTAGCAATCAGCCCCAGCATTTT. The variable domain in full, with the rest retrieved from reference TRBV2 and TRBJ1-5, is EPEVTQTPSHQVTQMGQEVILRCVPISNHLYFYWYRQILGQKVEFLVSFYNNEISEKSEIFDDQFSVERPDGSNFTLKIRSTKLEDSAMYFCASSPDSSNQPQHFGDGTRLSIL.

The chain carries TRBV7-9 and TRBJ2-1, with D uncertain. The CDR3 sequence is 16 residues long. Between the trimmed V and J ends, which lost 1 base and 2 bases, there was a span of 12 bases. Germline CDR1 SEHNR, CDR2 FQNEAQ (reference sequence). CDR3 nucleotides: TGTGCCAGCAGCTTAGTGGCTAGTTGGGCCTACAATGAGCAGTTCTTC. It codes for CASSLVASWAYNEQFF. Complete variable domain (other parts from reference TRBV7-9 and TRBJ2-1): DTGVSQNPRHKITKRGQNVTFRCDPISEHNRLYWYRQTLGQGPEFLTYFQNEAQLEKSRLLSDRFSAERPKGSFSTLEIQRTEQGDSAMYLCASSLVASWAYNEQFFGPGTRLTVL.

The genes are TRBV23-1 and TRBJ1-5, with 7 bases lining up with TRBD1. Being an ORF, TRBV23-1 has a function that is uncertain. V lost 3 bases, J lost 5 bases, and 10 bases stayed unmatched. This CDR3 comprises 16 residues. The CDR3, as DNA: TGCGCCAGCAGTCACACCGGGACAGAGGTCGATCAGCCCCAGCATTTT. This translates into CASSHTGTEVDQPQHF.

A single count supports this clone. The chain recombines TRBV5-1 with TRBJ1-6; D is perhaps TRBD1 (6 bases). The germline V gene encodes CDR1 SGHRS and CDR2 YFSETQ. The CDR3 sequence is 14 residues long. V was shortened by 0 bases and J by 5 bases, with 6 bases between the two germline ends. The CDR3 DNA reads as TGCGCCAGCAGCTTGGGACAGGATAATTCACCCCTCCACTTT. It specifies CASSLGQDNSPLHF.

CDR3 nucleotides: TGTGCCAGCAGCGAGGTAGGAGGGGGGCAGTACGAGCAGTACTTC. Translation: CASSEVGGGQYEQYF. This chain uses TRBV7-9 with TRBJ2-7, with D perhaps assigned TRBD1 or TRBD2 (6 bases each). The V end lost 5 bases, the J end lost 4 bases, and 18 bases lay between the germline ends. The CDR3 is 15 amino acids. Germline CDR1 reads SEHNR; CDR2 reads FQNEAQ (reference sequence).

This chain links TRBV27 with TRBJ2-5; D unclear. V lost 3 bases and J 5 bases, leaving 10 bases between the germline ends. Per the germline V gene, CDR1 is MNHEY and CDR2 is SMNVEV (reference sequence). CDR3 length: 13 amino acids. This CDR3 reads CASSFMGMETQYF. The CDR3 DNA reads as TGTGCCAGCAGTTTTATGGGGATGGAGACCCAGTACTTC.

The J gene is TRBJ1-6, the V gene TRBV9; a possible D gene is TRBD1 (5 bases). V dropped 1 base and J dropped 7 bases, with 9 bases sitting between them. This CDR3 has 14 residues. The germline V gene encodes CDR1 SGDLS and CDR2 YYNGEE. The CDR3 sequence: CASSVSTANSPLHF. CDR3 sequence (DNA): TGTGCCAGCAGCGTATCGACAGCCAATTCACCCCTCCACTTT. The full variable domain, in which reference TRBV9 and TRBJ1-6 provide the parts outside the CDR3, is DSGVTQTPKHLITATGQRVTLRCSPRSGDLSVYWYQQSLDQGLQFLIQYYNGEERAKGNILERFSAQQFPDLHSELNLSSLELGDSALYFCASSVSTANSPLHFGNGTRLTVT.

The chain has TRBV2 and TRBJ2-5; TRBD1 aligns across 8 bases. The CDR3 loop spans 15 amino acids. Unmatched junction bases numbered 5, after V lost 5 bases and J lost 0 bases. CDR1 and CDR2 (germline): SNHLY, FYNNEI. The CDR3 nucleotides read TGTGCCAGCAGTTATACGACAGGGGACCAAGAGACCCAGTACTTC. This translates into CASSYTTGDQETQYF.

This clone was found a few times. The CDR3 region has the DNA TGTGCCGTTTACAGGGGTGGCTACACCTTC. The encoded protein is CAVYRGGYTF. The chain joins TRBV6-1 to TRBJ1-2, with 7 bases lining up with TRBD1. Germline V gives CDR1 MNHNS, CDR2 SASEGT. The V gene end was trimmed by 11 bases and the J gene end by 7 bases; junction bases not matched to a gene: 4. The CDR3 has 10 residues.

The CDR3 DNA reads as TGTGCCAGCACCCTAAGGGTGGGGACTGAAGCTTTCTTT. It codes for CASTLRVGTEAFF. The rearrangement uses TRBV28 and TRBJ1-1, with D uncertain. With 7 bases removed from V and 5 bases from J, the gap between germline ends came to 14 bases. Germline V gene sequence: CDR1 MDHEN, CDR2 SYDVKM. The CDR3 covers 13 residues.

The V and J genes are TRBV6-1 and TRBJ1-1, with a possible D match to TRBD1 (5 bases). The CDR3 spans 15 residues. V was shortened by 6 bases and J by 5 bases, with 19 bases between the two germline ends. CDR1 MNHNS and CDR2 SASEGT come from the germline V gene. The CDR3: CASSQQRPWGTEAFF. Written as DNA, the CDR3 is TGTGCCAGCAGCCAACAAAGACCCTGGGGGACTGAAGCTTTCTTT.

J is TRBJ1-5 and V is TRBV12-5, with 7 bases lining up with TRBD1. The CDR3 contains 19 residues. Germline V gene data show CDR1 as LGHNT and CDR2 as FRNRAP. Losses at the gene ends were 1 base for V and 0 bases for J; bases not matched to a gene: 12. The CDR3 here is CASGLEGAGAPYSNQPQHF. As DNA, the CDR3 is TGTGCTAGTGGTTTGGAGGGGGCAGGGGCCCCTTATAGCAATCAGCCCCAGCATTTT.

CDR3 in amino acids: CAISEGLPTDTQYF. In nucleotides, the CDR3 is TGTGCCATCAGTGAAGGCCTACCAACAGATACGCAGTATTTT. The gene calls are TRBV10-3 and TRBJ2-3, with D uncertain. Trimming removed 3 bases at V and 3 bases at J, with 10 bases between. Looked up from germline, CDR1 is ENHRY and CDR2 is SYGVKD. CDR3 length: 14 amino acids.

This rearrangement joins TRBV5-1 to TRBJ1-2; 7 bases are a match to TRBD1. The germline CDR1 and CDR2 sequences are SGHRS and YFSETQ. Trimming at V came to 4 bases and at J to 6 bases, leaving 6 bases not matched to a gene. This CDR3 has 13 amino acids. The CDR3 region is CASSPQGDNGYTF. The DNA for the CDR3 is TGCGCCAGCAGCCCGCAGGGGGATAATGGCTACACCTTC.

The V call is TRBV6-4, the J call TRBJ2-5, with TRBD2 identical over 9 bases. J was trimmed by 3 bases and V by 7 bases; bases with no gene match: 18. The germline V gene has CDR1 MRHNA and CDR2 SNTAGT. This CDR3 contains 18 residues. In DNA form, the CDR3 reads TGTGCCAGCATCCCTCGGGCTAGCGGGGCCCCTTGGGAAGAGACCCAGTACTTC. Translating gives CASIPRASGAPWEETQYF.

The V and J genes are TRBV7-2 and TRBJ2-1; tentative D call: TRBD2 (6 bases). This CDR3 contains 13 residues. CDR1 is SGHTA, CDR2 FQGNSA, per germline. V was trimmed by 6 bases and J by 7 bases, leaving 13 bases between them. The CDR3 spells CASSRGIKNEQFF. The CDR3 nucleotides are TGTGCCAGCAGTCGCGGGATTAAAAATGAGCAGTTCTTC.

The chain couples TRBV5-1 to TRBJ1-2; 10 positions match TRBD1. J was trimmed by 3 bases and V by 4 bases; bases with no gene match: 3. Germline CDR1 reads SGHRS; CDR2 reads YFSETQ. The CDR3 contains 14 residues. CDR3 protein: CASSPGTGDYGYTF. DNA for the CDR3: TGCGCCAGCAGCCCGGGGACAGGGGACTATGGCTACACCTTC.

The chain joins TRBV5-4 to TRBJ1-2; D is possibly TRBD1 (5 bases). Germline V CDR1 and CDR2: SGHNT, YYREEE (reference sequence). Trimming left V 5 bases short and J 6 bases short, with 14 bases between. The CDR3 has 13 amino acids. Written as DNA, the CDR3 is TGTGCCAGCAGTCGCATTGAGACAGATGGCTACACCTTC. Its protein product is CASSRIETDGYTF.